This T cell receptor (beta chain) was documented in a study of shared clonotypes between healthy human individuals. V dropped 5 bases and J dropped 10; count of bases not matched to a gene: 12. This CDR3 comprises 16 residues. Germline V lookup: CDR1 SGHTA, CDR2 FQGTGA. General study points: Relative to clonotypes present in all four donors, those not shared had lower generation probabilities. Large sequencing depth failed to make sorted-subset sequencing complete, rarefaction showed.

Assay: immunoSEQ multiplex PCR; the TCRdb copy retains only in-frame clones and omits some. The table lists about 680,000 clones, more than 70% of them singletons, with around 2% in the top ten. Remarks on this clone: Its antigen is undetermined.

The chain recombines TRBV7-3 with TRBJ2-1; 12 nucleotides agree with TRBD1. The receptor's source is a woman between 25 and 40 years old in good health. Material: memory CD4+ T cells sorted from blood. Subset defined: CD45RA-negative fraction. The CDR3 protein is CASSPLPGQGAGEQFF. The CDR3 bases are TGTGCCAGCAGCCCACTCCCGGGACAGGGGGCGGGAGAGCAGTTCTTC.